These T cell receptor beta chains were read from a single sample in a study of CD8+ T cells in alopecia areata. This table comes from immunoSEQ multiplex PCR, and its TCRdb copy is limited to in-frame clones, with some not included. The sample yields some 150,000 clones, roughly 58% seen once. The sequencing sample was made of CD8+ T cells sorted from blood. The origin of the receptors is a human donor in good health. Each CDR3 is given without its conserved first and last residue.

v_call	cdr3_aa
TRBV29-1	SVSGGDKHNEQF
TRBV4-2	ASSGTFPEQY
TRBV7-9	ASSLGGGQPQH
TRBV4-2	ASSQDAPDLISYEQY
TRBV14	ASSLHRGVSETQY
TRBV28	ASSFTSPLETQY
TRBV11-2	ASSFPKRQGRRGGYT
TRBV30	AWDGAGDTQY
TRBV4-2	ASSQEGGGQPGELF
TRBV29-1	SVDERERGYNEQF
TRBV7-8	ASSPSYEQY
TRBV29-1	SVIKQGNGELF
TRBV23-1	ASTPRQGEQF
TRBV2	ASSEAGTSGTDTQY
TRBV7-9	ASSLQSGNTIY
TRBV29-1	SVEDRGTHSGANVLT
TRBV5-1	ASSMTGAADTQY
TRBV4-1	ASSQATGVSHEQY
TRBV14	ASSHSPEDRGLNTEAF
TRBV30	AWSTPITYEQY
TRBV6-6	ASKGLAGAAYEQY
TRBV28	ASSPDRGTEAF
TRBV15	ATSRGSGVSYNEQF
TRBV10-1	ASSPGTSDTDTQY
TRBV20-1	SARQGGGYT
TRBV5-6	ASSLVKGTYEQY
TRBV19	ASSISATDSNEQY
TRBV27	ASTGTSGTDEQF
TRBV5-6	ASTAGTSGRGVEQY
TRBV15	ATSRGTGANQPQH
TRBV29-1	SVEEGATEAF
TRBV9	ASSGGGTSGRRYNEQF
TRBV29-1	SVVQGATYEQY
TRBV2	ASRETSGTRYNEQF
TRBV11-2	ASSLVSDSSYEQY
TRBV7-4	ASSLARPLRGYEQY
TRBV14	ASSQVGVDYGYT
TRBV2	ASYSIGDGKENGYT
TRBV28	ASSSRGAGHNEQF
TRBV29-1	SAKLAGAYEQY
TRBV29-1	SVESLFGYT